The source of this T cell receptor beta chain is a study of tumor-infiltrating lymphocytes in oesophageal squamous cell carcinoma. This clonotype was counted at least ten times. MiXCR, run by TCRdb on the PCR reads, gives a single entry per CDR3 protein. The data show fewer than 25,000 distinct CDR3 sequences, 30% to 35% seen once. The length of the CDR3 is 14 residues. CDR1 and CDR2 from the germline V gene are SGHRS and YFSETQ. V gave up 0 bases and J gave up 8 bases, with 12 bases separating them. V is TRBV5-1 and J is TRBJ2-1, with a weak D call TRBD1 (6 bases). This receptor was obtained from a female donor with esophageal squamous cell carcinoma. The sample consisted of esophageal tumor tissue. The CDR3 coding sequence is TGCGCCAGCAGCTTGGGCGCAGGGGTGGATGAGCAGTTCTTC. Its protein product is CASSLGAGVDEQFF.